This TCR beta chain was retrieved from a study of cytomegalovirus exposure and HLA in healthy donors. This clone has just one count. Its antigen is not identified. The CDR3 loop spans 17 amino acids. The V end was cut by 1 base, the J end by 6 bases, with 18 bases between. Germline values: CDR1 SGHTA, CDR2 FQGTGA. Points from the study as a whole: As a later analysis showed, several of the most significant clusters appeared to be linked to common viral pathogens. Presence/absence analyses assumed roughly uniform sequencing depth across donors. Certain sequence variants were highly shared and formed a cluster, and this cluster was likely a sequencing artifact. Previously analyzed data showed that most TCR beta V segments were productive at a frequency of about 87% or about 30%.

PCR was performed using 60 Vbeta and 13 Jbeta primers. Measured with immunoSEQ multiplex PCR; TCRdb has only the in-frame clones, and not every one. The table has roughly 100,000 clones, 77% seen once. The receptor comes from a male donor in good health and CMV-seropositive. The rearrangement uses TRBV7-3 and TRBJ2-2, with a tentative D call TRBD2 (6 bases). Sequenced input: PBMCs. Here the CDR3 DNA reads TGTGCCAGCAGCTTAAGGGCAGCGGGCAGGGCGGCCGGGGAGCTGTTTTTT. Translating it yields CASSLRAAGRAAGELFF.